This TCR beta chain stems from a study of shared clonotypes between healthy human individuals. Study conclusions and caveats: Having only a few donors restricted how much genetic and exposure-history diversity was captured. For naive CD4 cells, around 5.1% of clonotypes were shared across a handful of donors.

In the source study's methods: Because ImmunoSEQ provided only junction sequences with no quality scores, the filtering differed. This table comes from immunoSEQ multiplex PCR, and its TCRdb copy is limited to in-frame clones, with some not included. V, J and clone size were drawn from that table, and D and trimming were deduced from the DNA. The profile shows hundreds of thousands of clones, roughly 96% of them singletons. The length of the CDR3 is 16 residues. The germline V gene has CDR1 MNHEY and CDR2 SMNVEV (reference sequence). V was cut by 6 bases and J by 2 bases, with 20 bases left in between. Positively selected for CCR7, the CD45RO-negative cells used as naive CD8 cells excluded terminally differentiated effector memory CD45RA+ cells. In regard to this clone: Its cognate antigen is unknown.

The sequence derives from a man aged 25-45 years in good health. The chain couples TRBV27 to TRBJ2-7; D might be TRBD1 or TRBD2, each matching 5 bases. Input material: naive CD8+ T cells sorted from blood. The CDR3 DNA reads TGTGCCAGCAGCCCGTTCGTAGGGGAGTTCGCCTACGAGCAGTACTTC. Protein: CASSPFVGEFAYEQYF.